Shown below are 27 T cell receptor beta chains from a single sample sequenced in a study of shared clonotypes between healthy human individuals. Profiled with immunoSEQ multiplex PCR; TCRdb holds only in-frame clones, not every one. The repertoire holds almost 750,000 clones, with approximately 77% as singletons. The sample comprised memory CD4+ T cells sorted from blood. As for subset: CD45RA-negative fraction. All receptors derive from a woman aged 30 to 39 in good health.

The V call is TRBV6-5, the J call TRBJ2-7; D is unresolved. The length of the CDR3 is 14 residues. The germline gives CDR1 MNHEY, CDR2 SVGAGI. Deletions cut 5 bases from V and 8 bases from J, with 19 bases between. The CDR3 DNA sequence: TGTGCCAGCAGTACTCGGACCGCCACTGTACAGCAGTACTTC. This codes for CASSTRTATVQQYF.

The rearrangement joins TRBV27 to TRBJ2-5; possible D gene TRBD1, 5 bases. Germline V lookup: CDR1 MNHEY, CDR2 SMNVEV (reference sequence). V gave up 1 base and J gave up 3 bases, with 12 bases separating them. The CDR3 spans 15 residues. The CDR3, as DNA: TGTGCCAGCAGTTTATGGCAGGGTAGGGAAGAGACCCAGTACTTC. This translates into CASSLWQGREETQYF.

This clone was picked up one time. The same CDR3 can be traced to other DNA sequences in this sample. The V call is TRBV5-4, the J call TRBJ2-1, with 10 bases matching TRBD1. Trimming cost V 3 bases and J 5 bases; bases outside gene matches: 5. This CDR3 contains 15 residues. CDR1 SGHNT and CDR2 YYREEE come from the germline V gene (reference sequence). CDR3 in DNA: TGTGCCAGCAGCTCGCCGGGACAGGGGAACAATGAGCAGTTCTTC. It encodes CASSSPGQGNNEQFF.

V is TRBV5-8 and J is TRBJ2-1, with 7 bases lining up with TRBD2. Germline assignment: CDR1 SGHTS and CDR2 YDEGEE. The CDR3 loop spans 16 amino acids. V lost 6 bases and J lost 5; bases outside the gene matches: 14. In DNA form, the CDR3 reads TGTGCCAGCATCAAAGGAGCGGGGCCCACCAACAATGAGCAGTTCTTC. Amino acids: CASIKGAGPTNNEQFF.

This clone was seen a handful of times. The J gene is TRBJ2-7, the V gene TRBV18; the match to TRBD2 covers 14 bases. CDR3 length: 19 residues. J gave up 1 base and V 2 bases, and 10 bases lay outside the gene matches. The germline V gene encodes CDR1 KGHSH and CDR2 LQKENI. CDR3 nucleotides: TGTGCCAGCTCACCAGCGGGACTAGCGGGAGTAGGAGGGTCCTACGAGCAGTACTTC. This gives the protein CASSPAGLAGVGGSYEQYF.

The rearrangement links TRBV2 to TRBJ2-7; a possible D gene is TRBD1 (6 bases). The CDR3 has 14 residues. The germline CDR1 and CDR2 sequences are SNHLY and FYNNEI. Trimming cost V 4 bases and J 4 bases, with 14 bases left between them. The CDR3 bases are TGTGCCAGCAGTGGACAGGTGATTATTTACGAGCAGTACTTC. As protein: CASSGQVIIYEQYF.

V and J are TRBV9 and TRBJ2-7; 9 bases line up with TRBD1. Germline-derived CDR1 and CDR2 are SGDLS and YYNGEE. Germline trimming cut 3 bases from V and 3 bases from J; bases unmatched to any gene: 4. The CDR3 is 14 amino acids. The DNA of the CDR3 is TGTGCCAGCAGCGGCGGACAGGGGCGCTACGAGCAGTACTTC. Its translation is CASSGGQGRYEQYF.

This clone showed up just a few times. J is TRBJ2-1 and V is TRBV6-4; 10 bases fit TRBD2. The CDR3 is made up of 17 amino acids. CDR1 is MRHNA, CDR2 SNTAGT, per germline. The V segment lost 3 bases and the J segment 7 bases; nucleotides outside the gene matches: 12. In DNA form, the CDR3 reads TGTGCCAGCAGTGAGGCTAGCGGGAGCCTACTACAAAATGAGCAGTTCTTC. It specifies CASSEASGSLLQNEQFF.

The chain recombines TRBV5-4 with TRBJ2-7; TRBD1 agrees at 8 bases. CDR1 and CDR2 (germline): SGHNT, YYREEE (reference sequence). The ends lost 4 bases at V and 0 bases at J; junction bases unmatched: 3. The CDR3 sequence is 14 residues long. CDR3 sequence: CASSAGQASYEQYF. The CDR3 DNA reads TGTGCCAGCAGCGCGGGACAGGCCTCCTACGAGCAGTACTTC.

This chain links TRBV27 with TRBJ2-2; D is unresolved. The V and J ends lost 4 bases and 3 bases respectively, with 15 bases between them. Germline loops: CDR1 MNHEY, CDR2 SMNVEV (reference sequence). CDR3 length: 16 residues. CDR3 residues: CASSSPTRKHTGELFF. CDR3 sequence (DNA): TGTGCCAGCAGTTCCCCCACCAGAAAGCACACCGGGGAGCTGTTTTTT.

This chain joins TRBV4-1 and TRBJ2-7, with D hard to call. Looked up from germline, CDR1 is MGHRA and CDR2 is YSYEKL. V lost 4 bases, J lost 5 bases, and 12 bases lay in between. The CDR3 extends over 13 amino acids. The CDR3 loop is CASSPVGFHEQYF. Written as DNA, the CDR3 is TGCGCCAGCAGCCCCGTCGGGTTCCACGAGCAGTACTTC.

CDR3: CASSLSTGPTNEQFF. For the CDR3, the DNA is TGTGCCAGCAGTTTGTCGACGGGACCCACTAATGAGCAGTTCTTC. This chain uses TRBV27 with TRBJ2-1; either TRBD1 or TRBD2 may fit D (5 bases each). V was trimmed by 3 bases and J by 7 bases, leaving 16 bases between them. There are 15 residues in the CDR3. Looked up from germline, CDR1 is MNHEY and CDR2 is SMNVEV (reference sequence).

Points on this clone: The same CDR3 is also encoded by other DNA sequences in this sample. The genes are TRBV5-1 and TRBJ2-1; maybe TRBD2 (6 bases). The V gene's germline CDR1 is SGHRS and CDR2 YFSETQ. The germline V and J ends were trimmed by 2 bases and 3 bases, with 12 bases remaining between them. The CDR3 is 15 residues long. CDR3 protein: CASSFSVGSYNEQFF. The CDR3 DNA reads TGCGCCAGCAGCTTCTCCGTCGGGAGCTACAATGAGCAGTTCTTC.

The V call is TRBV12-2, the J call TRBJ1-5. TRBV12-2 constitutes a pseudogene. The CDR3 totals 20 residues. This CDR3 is CASRSSWEETYKKCNQPQHF. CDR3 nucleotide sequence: TGTGCAAGTCGCTCTTCCTGGGAGGAGACTTACAAAAAATGCAATCAGCCCCAGCATTTT.

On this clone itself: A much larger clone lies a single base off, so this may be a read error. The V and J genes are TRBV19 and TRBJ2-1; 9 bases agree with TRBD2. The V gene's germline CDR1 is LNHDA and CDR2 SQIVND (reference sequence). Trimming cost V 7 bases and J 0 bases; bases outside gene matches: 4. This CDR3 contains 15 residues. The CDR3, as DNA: TGTGCCAGTACCCTTAGCGGGAGCTCCTACAATGAGCAGTTCTTC. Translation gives CASTLSGSSYNEQFF.

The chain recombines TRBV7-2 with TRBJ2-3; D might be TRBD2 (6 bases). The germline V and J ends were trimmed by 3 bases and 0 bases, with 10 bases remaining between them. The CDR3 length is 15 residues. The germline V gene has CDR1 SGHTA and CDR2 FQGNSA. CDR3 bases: TGTGCCAGCAGCTTTCGGGGGTCTAGCACAGATACGCAGTATTTT. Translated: CASSFRGSSTDTQYF.

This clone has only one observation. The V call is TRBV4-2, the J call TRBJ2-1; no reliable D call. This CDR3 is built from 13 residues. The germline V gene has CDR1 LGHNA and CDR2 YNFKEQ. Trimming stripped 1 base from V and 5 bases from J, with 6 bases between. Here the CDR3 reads CASSQGTDNEQFF. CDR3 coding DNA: TGTGCCAGCAGCCAAGGGACGGACAATGAGCAGTTCTTC.

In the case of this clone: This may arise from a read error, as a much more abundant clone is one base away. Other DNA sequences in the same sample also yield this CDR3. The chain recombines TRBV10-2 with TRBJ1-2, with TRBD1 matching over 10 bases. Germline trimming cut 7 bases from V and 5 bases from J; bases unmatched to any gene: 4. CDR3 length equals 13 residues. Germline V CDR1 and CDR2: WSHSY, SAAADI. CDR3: CASTGTGDYGYTF. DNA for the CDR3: TGCGCCAGCACCGGGACAGGGGATTATGGCTACACCTTC.

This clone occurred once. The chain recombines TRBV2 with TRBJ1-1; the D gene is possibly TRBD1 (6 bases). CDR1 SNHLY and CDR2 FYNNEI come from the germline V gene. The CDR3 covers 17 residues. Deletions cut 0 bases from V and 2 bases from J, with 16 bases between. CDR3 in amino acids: CASSEAGHTNYNTEAFF. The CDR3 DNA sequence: TGTGCCAGCAGTGAAGCGGGACATACGAACTATAACACTGAAGCTTTCTTT.

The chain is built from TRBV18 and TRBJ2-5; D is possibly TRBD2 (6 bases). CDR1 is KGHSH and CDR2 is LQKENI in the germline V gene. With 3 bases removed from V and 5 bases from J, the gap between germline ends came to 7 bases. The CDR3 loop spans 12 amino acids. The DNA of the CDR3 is TGTGCCAGCTCACCGGCGGGGGAGACCCAGTACTTC. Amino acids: CASSPAGETQYF.

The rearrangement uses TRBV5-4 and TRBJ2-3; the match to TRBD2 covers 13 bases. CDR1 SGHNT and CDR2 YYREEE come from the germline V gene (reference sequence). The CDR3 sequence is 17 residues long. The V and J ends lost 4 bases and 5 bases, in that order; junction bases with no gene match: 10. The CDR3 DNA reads TGTGCCAGCAGCGTCCGAACTAGCGGGAGGGCCTTAGATACGCAGTATTTT. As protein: CASSVRTSGRALDTQYF.

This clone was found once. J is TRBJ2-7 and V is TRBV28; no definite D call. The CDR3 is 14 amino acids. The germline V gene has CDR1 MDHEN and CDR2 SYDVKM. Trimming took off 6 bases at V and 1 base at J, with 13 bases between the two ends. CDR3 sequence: CASSRLGGSYEQYF. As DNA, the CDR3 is TGTGCCAGCAGCCGACTGGGCGGTTCCTACGAGCAGTACTTC. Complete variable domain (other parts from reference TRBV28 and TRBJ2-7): DVKVTQSSRYLVKRTGEKVFLECVQDMDHENMFWYRQDPGLGLRLIYFSYDVKMKEKGDIPEGYSVSREKKERFSLILESASTNQTSMYLCASSRLGGSYEQYFGPGTRLTVT.

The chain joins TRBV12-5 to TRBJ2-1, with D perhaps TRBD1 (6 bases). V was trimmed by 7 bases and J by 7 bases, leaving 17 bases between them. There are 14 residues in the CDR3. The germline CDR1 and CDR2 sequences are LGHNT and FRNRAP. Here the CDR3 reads CASEGGPQGNEQFF. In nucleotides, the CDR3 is TGTGCTAGTGAGGGCGGACCTCAGGGGAATGAGCAGTTCTTC.

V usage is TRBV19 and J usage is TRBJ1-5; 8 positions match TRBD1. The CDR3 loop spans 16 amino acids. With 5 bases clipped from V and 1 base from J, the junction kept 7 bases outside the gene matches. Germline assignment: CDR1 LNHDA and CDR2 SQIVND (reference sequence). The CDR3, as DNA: TGTGCCAGTAGTCGCGTGGACAGGGCAAGCAATCAGCCCCAGCATTTT. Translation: CASSRVDRASNQPQHF. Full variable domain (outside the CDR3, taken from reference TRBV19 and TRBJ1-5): DGGITQSPKYLFRKEGQNVTLSCEQNLNHDAMYWYRQDPGQGLRLIYYSQIVNDFQKGDIAEGYSVSREKKESFPLTVTSAQKNPTAFYLCASSRVDRASNQPQHFGDGTRLSIL.

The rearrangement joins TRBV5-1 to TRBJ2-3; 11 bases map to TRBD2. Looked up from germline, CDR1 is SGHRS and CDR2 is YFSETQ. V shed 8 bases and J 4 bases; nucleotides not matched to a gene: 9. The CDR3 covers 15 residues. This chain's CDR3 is CASTRLAGRADTQYF. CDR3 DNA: TGCGCCAGTACCAGACTAGCGGGACGGGCAGATACGCAGTATTTT.

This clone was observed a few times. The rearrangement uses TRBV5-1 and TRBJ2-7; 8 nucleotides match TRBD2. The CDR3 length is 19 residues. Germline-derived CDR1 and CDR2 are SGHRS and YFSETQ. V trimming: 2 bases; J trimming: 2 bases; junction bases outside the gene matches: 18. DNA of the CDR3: TGCGCCAGCAGCTTACCGGGACTAGGACTTCTTCGGGTTCCCTACGAGCAGTACTTC. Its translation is CASSLPGLGLLRVPYEQYF.

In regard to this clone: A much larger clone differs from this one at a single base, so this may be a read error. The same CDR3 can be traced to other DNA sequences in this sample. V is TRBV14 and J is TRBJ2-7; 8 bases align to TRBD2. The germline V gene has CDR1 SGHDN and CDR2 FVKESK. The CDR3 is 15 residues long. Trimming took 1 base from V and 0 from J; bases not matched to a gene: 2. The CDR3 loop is CASSQGLAGSYEQYF. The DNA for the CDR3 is TGTGCCAGCAGCCAAGGGCTAGCGGGCTCCTACGAGCAGTACTTC.